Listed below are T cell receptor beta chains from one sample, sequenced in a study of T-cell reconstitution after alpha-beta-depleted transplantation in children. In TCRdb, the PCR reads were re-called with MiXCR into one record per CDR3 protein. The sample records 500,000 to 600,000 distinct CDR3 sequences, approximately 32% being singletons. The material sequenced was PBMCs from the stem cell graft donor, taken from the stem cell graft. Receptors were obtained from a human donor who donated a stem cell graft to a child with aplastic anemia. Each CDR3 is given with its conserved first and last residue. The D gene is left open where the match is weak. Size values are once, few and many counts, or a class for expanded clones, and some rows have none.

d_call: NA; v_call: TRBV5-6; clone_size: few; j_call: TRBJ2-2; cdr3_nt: TGTGCCAGCAGCCCGCTTGTTACTAGCAGACAAGCGAACACCGGGGAGCTGTTTTTT; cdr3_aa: CASSPLVTSRQANTGELFF
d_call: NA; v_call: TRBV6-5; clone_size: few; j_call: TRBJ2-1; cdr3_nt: TGTGCCAGCAGTTTCTCTGCAGGGGAGGTAGGTGAGCAGTTCTTC; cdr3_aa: CASSFSAGEVGEQFF
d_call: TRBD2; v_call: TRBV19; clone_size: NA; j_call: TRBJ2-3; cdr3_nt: TGTGCCAGTAAGGGGGGAGCGGGAGTAGCAGATACGCAGTATTTT; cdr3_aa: CASKGGAGVADTQYF
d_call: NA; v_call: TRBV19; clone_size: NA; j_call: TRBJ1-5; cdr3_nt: TGTGCCAGTAGTATGGTTCCGACAGTGTTAGGTCAGCCCCAGCATTTT; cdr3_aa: CASSMVPTVLGQPQHF
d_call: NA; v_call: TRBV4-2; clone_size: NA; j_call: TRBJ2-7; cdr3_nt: TGTGCCAGCAGCCCTTTGCCAAGGGGCACCCACGAGCAGTACTTC; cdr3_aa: CASSPLPRGTHEQYF
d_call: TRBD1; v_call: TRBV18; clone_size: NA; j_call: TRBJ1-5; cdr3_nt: TGTGCCAGCTCACCACGGACAGGGGAACGAGTTCAGCCCCAGCATTTT; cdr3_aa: CASSPRTGERVQPQHF
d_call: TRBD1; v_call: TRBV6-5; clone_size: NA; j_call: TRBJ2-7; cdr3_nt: TGTGCCAGCAGTTCCCCGACAGGGACAAGCTCCTACGAGCAGTACTTC; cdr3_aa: CASSSPTGTSSYEQYF
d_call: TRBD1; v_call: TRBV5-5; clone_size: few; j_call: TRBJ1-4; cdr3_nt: TGTGCCAGCACGAAAGGGACAGTTAATGAAAAACTGTTTTTT; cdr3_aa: CASTKGTVNEKLFF
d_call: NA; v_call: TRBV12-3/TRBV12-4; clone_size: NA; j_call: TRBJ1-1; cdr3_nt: TGTGCCAGCAGTTGGGCACACTTGAACACTGAAGCTTTCTTT; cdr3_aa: CASSWAHLNTEAFF
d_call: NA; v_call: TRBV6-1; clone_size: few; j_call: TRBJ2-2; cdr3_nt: TGTGCCAGCAGCCCTAGCGAGAGGGACACCGGGGAGCTGTTTTTT; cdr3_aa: CASSPSERDTGELFF
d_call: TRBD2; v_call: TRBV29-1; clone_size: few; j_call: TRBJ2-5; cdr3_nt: TGCAGCGTTGCTCTAGCGGCAGAGACCCAGTACTTC; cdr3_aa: CSVALAAETQYF
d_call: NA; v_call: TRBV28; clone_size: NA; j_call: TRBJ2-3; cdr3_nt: TGTGCCAGCAGTTTATTGGGCCTCAGGGGCACAGATACGCAGTATTTT; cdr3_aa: CASSLLGLRGTDTQYF
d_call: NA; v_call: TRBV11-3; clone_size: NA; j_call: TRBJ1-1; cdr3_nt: TGTGCCAGCAGCATCATCAGGGGCCCACAGGACACTGAAGCTTTCTTT; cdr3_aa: CASSIIRGPQDTEAFF
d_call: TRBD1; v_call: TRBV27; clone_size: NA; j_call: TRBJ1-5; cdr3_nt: TGTGCCAGCAGTGACAGGGAGGATTGGCATCAGCCCCAGCATTTT; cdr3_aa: CASSDREDWHQPQHF
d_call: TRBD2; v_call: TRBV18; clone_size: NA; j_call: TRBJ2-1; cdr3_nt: TGTGCCAGCTCACCACAGCGGGGATACAATGAGCAGTTCTTC; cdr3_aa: CASSPQRGYNEQFF
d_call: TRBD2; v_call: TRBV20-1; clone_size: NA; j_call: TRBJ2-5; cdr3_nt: TGCAGTGCTAGAGTACTAGCGGAAGAGACCCAGTACTTC; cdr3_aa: CSARVLAEETQYF
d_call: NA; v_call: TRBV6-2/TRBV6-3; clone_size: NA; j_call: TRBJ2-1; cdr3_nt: TGTGCCAGCACCCCTGGGGAATCTCACAATGAGCAGTTCTTC; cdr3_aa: CASTPGESHNEQFF
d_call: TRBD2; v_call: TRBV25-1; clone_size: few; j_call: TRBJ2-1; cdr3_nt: TGTGCCACCCGAGACAGCGGGAGGGTTGGTGAGCAGTTCTTC; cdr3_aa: CATRDSGRVGEQFF
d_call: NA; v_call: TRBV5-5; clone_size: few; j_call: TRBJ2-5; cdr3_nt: TGTGCCAGCAGCCCCCAAGGGATGGGGTTCGGAGAGACCCAGTACTTC; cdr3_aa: CASSPQGMGFGETQYF
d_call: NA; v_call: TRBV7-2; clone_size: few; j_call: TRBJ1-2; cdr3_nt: TGTGCCAGCAGCTTATACCAGGGCGGCTATGGCTACACCTTC; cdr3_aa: CASSLYQGGYGYTF
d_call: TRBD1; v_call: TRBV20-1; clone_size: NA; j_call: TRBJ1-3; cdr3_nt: TGCAGTGCCCGGGACAGCCCCGGAAACACCATATATTTT; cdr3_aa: CSARDSPGNTIYF
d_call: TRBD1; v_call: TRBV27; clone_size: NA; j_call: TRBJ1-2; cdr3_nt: TGTGCCAGCAGTGAAGGGCCTCCGGACAGGGCCTATGGCTACACCTTC; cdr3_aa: CASSEGPPDRAYGYTF
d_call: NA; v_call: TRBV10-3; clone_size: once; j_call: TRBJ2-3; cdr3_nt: TGTGCCATCAGAGATGGCACAGATACGCAGTATTTT; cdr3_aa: CAIRDGTDTQYF
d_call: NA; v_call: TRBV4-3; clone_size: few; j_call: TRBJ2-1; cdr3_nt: TGCGCCAGCAGCCAAGATTATGGGACGTACTACAATGAGCAGTTCTTC; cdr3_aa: CASSQDYGTYYNEQFF
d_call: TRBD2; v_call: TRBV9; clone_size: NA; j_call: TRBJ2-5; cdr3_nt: TGTGCCAGCAGCGATTACTTCGGACTAGCGGGAGAAATGACAGAGACCCAGTACTTC; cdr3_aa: CASSDYFGLAGEMTETQYF
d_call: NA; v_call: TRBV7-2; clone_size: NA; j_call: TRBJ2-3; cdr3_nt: TGTGCCAGCAGCCCGATGGGGGGGGCTGGCACAGATACGCAGTATTTT; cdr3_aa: CASSPMGGAGTDTQYF
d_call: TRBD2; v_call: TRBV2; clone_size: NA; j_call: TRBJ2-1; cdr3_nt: TGTGCCGGCGATAGCGGGATCTACAATGAGCAGTTCTTC; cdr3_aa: CAGDSGIYNEQFF
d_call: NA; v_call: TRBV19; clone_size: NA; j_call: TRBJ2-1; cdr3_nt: TGTGCCAGTACTCGGCCCGGGTATGAGCAGTTCTTC; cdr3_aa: CASTRPGYEQFF
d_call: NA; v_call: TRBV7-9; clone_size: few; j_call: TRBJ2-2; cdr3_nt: TGTGCCAGCAGCACCACCCGCGCCGGGGAGCTGTTTTTT; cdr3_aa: CASSTTRAGELFF
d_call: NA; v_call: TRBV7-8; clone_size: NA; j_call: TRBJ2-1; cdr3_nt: TGTGCCAGCAGCTTAGAGTCGGAGCAGTTCTTC; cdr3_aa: CASSLESEQFF
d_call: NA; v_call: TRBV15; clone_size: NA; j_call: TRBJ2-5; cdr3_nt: TGTGCCACCAGCAGGGGGGTTAGGGCCCAGTACTTC; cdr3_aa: CATSRGVRAQYF
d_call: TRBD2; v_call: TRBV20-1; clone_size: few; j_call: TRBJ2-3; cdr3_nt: TGCAGTGCTAGAGTTCCGGGACTAACCACAGATACGCAGTATTTT; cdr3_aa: CSARVPGLTTDTQYF
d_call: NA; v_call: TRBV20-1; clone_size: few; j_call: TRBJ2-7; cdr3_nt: TGCAGTGCTACTCCCGGGTCGACATACGAGCAGTACTTC; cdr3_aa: CSATPGSTYEQYF
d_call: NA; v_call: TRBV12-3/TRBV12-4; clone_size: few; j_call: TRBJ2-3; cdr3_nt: TGTGCCAGCCGGGACACCTACACAGATACGCAGTATTTT; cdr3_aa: CASRDTYTDTQYF
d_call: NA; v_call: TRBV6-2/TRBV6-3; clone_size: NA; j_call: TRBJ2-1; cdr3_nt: TGTGCCAGCAGTTTCCGACTGAATTACAATGAGCAGTTCTTC; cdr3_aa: CASSFRLNYNEQFF